This TCR beta chain derives from a study of cytomegalovirus exposure and HLA in healthy donors. About the study: Among about 190 million T cells, an earlier analysis found 117 million unique TCR beta sequences.

The CDR3 extends over 15 amino acids. Germline assignment: CDR1 SGHNT and CDR2 YYREEE (reference sequence). Germline trimming cut 3 bases from V and 0 bases from J; bases unmatched to any gene: 3. Vbeta (60) and Jbeta (13) primers were used in the PCR. Method: immunoSEQ multiplex PCR; TCRdb's copy keeps in-frame clones and lacks some. Of under 200,000 clones listed, around 81% are singletons. This clonotype was obtained from a woman aged 25 to 39 in good health and CMV-seropositive. Specimen: PBMCs. The V call is TRBV5-4, the J call TRBJ1-3; TRBD1 aligns across 7 bases. The chain's CDR3 is CASSSGQPSGNTIYF. The DNA of the CDR3 is TGTGCCAGCAGCTCGGGACAGCCCTCTGGAAACACCATATATTTT.